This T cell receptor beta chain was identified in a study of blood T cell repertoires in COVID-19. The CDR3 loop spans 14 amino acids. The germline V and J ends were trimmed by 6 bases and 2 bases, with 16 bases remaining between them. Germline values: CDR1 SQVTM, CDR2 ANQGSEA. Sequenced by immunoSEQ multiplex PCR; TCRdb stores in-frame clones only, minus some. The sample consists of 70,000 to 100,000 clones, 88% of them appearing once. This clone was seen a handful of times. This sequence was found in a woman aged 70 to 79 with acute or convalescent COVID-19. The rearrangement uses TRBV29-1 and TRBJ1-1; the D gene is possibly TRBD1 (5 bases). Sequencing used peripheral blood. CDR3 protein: CSVGGEPLNTEAFF. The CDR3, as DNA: TGCAGCGTGGGGGGGGAGCCCCTCAACACTGAAGCTTTCTTT.